Reported below is one T cell receptor beta chain. The antigen remains undetermined. This sample was included in a study of T cell responses to AZD1222 COVID-19 vaccine. Regarding the study as a whole: A reported finding is that nearly half of spike-specific TCRs target unmutated variant regions. White British ancestry dominated among donors, who included more females, and clonal diversity was possibly underestimated. The breadth and depth of Spike-specific TCRs increased once two AZD1222 doses had been given.

The CDR3 runs to 17 residues. Germline V gene sequence: CDR1 LGHNA, CDR2 YNFKEQ. V dropped 1 base and J dropped 7; count of bases not matched to a gene: 12. Clones were sequenced by immunoSEQ multiplex PCR, and TCRdb holds only the in-frame ones, with some missing. There are tens of thousands of clones in the sample; 80% to 95% occur only once, and 28% lies in the top ten. This specimen was peripheral blood, taken 28 days after the second AZD1222 dose. The receptor comes from an adult who received the AZD1222 COVID-19 vaccine. The J gene is TRBJ2-3, the V gene TRBV4-2; 9 bases fit TRBD1. CDR3 DNA: TGTGCCAGCAGCCAAGTAGGACAGGGGCTTTTTTTGTATACGCAGTATTTT. Encoded protein: CASSQVGQGLFLYTQYF.